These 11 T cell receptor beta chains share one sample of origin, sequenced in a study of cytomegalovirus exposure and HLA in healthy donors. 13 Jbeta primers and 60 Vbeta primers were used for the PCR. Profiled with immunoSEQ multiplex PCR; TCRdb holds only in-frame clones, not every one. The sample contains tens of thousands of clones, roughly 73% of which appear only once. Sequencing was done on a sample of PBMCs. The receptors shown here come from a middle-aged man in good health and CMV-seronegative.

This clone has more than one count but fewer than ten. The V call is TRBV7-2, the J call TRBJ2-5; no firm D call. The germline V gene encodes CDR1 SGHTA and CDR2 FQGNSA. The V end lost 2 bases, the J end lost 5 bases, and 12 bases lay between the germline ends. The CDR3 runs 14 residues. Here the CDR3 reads CASSLYSSGETQYF. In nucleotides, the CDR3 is TGTGCCAGCAGCTTATACTCTTCCGGGGAGACCCAGTACTTC.

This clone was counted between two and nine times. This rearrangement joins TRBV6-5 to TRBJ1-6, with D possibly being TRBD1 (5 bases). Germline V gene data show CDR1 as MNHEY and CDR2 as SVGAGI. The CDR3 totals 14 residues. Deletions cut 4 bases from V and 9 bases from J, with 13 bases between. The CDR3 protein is CASSLTSRGSPLHF. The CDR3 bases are TGTGCCAGCAGTTTGACTTCTAGGGGTTCACCCCTCCACTTT.

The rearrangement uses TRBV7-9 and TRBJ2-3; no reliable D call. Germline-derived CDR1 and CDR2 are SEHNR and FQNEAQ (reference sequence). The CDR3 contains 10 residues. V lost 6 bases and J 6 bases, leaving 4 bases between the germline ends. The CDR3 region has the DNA TGTGCCAGCAGTCGTGATACGCAGTATTTT. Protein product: CASSRDTQYF.

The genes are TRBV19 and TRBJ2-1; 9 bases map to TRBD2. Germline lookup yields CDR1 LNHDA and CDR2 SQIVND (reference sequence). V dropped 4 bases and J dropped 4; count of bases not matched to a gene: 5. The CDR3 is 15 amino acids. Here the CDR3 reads CASSKTSGEYNEQFF. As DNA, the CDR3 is TGTGCCAGTAGTAAGACTAGCGGAGAGTACAATGAGCAGTTCTTC.

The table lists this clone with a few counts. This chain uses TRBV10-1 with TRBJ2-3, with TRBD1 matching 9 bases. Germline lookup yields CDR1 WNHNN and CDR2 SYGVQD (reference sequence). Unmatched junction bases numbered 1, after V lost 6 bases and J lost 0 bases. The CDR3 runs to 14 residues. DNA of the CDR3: TGCGCCAGCAGCGGGACAGGGAGCACAGATACGCAGTATTTT. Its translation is CASSGTGSTDTQYF.

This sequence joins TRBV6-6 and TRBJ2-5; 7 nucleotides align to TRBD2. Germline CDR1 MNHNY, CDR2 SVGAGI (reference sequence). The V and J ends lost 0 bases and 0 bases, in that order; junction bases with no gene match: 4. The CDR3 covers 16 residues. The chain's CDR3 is CASSYSFSGDQETQYF. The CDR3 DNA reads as TGTGCCAGCAGTTACTCCTTCAGCGGGGACCAAGAGACCCAGTACTTC.

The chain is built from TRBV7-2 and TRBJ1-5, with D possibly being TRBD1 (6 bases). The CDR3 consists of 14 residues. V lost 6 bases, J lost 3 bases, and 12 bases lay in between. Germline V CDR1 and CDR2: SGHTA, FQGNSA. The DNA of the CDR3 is TGTGCCAGCAGTCTAGACAGGACCAATCAGCCCCAGCATTTT. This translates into CASSLDRTNQPQHF.

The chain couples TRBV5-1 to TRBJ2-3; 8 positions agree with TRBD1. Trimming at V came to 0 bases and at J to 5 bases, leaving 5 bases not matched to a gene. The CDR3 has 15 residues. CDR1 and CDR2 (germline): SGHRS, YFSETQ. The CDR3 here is CASSLGQGAIDTQYF. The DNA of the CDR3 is TGCGCCAGCAGCTTGGGGCAGGGGGCGATAGATACGCAGTATTTT. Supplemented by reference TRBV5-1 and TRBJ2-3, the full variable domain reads KAGVTQTPRYLIKTRGQQVTLSCSPISGHRSVSWYQQTPGQGLQFLFEYFSETQRNKGNFPGRFSGRQFSNSRSEMNVSTLELGDSALYLCASSLGQGAIDTQYFGPGTRLTVL.

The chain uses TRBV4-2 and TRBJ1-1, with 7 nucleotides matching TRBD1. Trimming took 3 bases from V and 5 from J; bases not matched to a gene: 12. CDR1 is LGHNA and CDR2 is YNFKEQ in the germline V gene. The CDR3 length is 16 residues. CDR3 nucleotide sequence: TGTGCCAGCAGCCAGGAGGGAGGCAGGGGGAATACTGAAGCTTTCTTT. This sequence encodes CASSQEGGRGNTEAFF.

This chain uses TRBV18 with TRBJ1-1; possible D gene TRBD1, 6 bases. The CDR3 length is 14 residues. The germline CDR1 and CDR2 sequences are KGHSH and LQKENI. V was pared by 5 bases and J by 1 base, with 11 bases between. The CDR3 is CASSSTGTNTEAFF. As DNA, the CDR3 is TGTGCCAGCTCATCGACAGGAACGAACACTGAAGCTTTCTTT.

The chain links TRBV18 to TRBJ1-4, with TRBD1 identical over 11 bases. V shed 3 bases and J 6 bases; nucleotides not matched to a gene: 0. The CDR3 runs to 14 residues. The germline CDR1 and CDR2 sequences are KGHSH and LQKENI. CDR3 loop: CASSPGQGDEKLFF. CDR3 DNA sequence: TGTGCCAGCTCACCGGGACAGGGGGATGAAAAACTGTTTTTT.